This TCR beta chain was observed in a study of T cells in Graves' hyperthyroidism and ophthalmopathy. General study findings and limits: The model forecast ophthalmopathy, anticipating it by a median approximately 6.1 months before onset.

J lost 7 bases, V lost 7 bases, and 9 bases had no gene match. Germline values: CDR1 SGHRS, CDR2 YFSETQ. This CDR3 has 14 amino acids. With respect to this clonotype: No antigen is known for it.

Template material for amplifying TCR beta CDR3 regions consisted of RNA transcripts. With the HTBI primer set, the TCR CDR3 went through a first round of RT-PCR. Each CDR3 protein is one row after TCRdb ran MiXCR on the multiplex PCR reads. The table records 660,000 or so distinct CDR3 sequences, just under 45% of them present only once. Patients having uncontrolled infection, another autoimmune disease, pregnancy or lactation were not included. Diagnoses were made from clinical symptoms, serum measures (thyroxine and TRAb), thyroid ultrasound and orbital computed tomography. The specimen sequenced was peripheral blood or thyroid tissue (not recorded which). This TCR was recovered from an adult man with Graves' disease, either hyperthyroidism or ophthalmopathy (not recorded which). The V call is TRBV5-1, the J call TRBJ1-4, with 8 positions matching TRBD1. CDR3 sequence reads: CASGQAGGTEKLFF. Here the CDR3 DNA reads TGCGCCAGCGGACAAGCAGGGGGCACTGAAAAACTGTTTTTT. Full variable domain (rest looked up from reference TRBV5-1 and TRBJ1-4): KAGVTQTPRYLIKTRGQQVTLSCSPISGHRSVSWYQQTPGQGLQFLFEYFSETQRNKGNFPGRFSGRQFSNSRSEMNVSTLELGDSALYLCASGQAGGTEKLFFGSGTQLSVL.